A selection of T cell receptor beta chains follows, all from one sample in a study of T cells in Graves' hyperthyroidism and ophthalmopathy. One entry per CDR3 protein results from TCRdb running MiXCR on the multiplex PCR reads. Here the sample spans roughly 500,000 distinct CDR3 sequences, approximately 25% being singletons. Sequencing was carried out using blood. The source of these receptors is a woman in her twenties or thirties with Graves' ophthalmopathy. The CDR3 runs from the conserved cysteine through the conserved F or W. A D gene is named only where the DNA matches it firmly. Clone size, where shown, is once, few, many, or a class for clones that have expanded.

J gene,clone size,CDR3 length,V gene,D gene,CDR3 protein,CDR3 DNA
TRBJ2-7,many,16,TRBV20-1,NA,CSARGGLGRQPYEQYF,TGCAGTGCTAGAGGCGGACTGGGGAGGCAGCCATACGAGCAGTACTTC
TRBJ1-5,few,17,TRBV6-1,NA,CASGVKGDLTKDQPQHF,TGTGCCAGCGGAGTGAAAGGGGACCTGACTAAGGATCAGCCCCAGCATTTT
TRBJ1-5,many,12,TRBV7-9,NA,CASSLAGRQEIF,TGTGCCAGCAGCTTAGCCGGGCGTCAGGAGATTTTT
TRBJ2-7,few,14,TRBV5-1,TRBD1,CASSGGQGNYEQYF,TGCGCCAGCAGCGGCGGACAGGGGAACTACGAGCAGTACTTC
TRBJ2-5,few,15,TRBV11-2,NA,CASSLDARNQETQYF,TGTGCCAGCAGCTTAGATGCGAGAAACCAAGAGACCCAGTACTTC
TRBJ1-2,NA,14,TRBV12-3/TRBV12-4,TRBD1,CASSQYRGGYGYTF,TGTGCCAGCAGTCAATACAGGGGTGGCTATGGCTACACCTTC
TRBJ2-7,many,11,TRBV6-1,NA,CASSDTGQQYF,TGTGCCAGCAGCGATACAGGGCAGCAGTACTTC
TRBJ2-5,NA,15,TRBV10-3,TRBD2,CAISEPSGGKETQYF,TGTGCCATCAGTGAACCGAGCGGGGGGAAAGAGACCCAGTACTTC
TRBJ2-5,few,15,TRBV6-1,TRBD2,CASSVLAGGGETQYF,TGTGCCAGCAGTGTCCTAGCGGGGGGCGGGGAGACCCAGTACTTC
TRBJ2-5,many,18,TRBV4-2,TRBD2,CASSQGGTSGPREETQYF,TGTGCCAGCAGCCAAGGGGGGACTAGCGGGCCGAGGGAAGAGACCCAGTACTTC
TRBJ2-7,NA,15,TRBV6-1,TRBD1,CASRGTASSSYEQDF,TGTGCCAGCAGGGGGACAGCTTCTTCCTCCTACGAGCAGGACTTC
TRBJ2-2,many,13,TRBV6-1,TRBD2,CASRRGGDGELFF,TGTGCCAGCAGGCGTGGGGGGGACGGGGAGCTGTTTTTT
TRBJ2-7,NA,13,TRBV7-9,NA,CASSFDSAYEQYF,TGTGCCAGCAGCTTCGACAGTGCCTACGAGCAGTACTTC
TRBJ2-7,NA,17,TRBV10-3,NA,CAISEFREQSLRYEQYF,TGTGCCATCAGTGAATTTAGGGAACAGAGCCTCAGATACGAGCAGTACTTC
TRBJ2-3,once,14,TRBV12-3/TRBV12-4,NA,CASSRLTLLDTQYF,TGTGCCAGCAGTCGGCTGACACTTTTAGATACGCAGTATTTT
TRBJ1-1,NA,15,TRBV7-2,NA,CASSLDGLEGTEAFF,TGTGCCAGCAGCCTGGACGGATTGGAGGGCACTGAAGCTTTCTTT
TRBJ1-2,NA,13,TRBV15,NA,CATSTDRIYGYTF,TGTGCCACCAGCACGGACAGAATCTATGGCTACACCTTC
TRBJ1-2,many,16,TRBV20-1,TRBD1,CSARRTGLGANYGYTF,TGCAGTGCTAGAAGGACAGGCTTAGGGGCTAACTATGGCTACACCTTC
TRBJ1-2,many,17,TRBV2,TRBD1,CASYRGTGKLGTYGYTF,TGTGCCAGCTATAGGGGGACAGGAAAGTTGGGAACCTATGGCTACACCTTC
TRBJ1-1,many,15,TRBV7-3,TRBD1,CASSVDGGGNTEAFF,TGTGCCAGCAGCGTTGATGGAGGGGGCAACACTGAAGCTTTCTTT
TRBJ2-3,few,13,TRBV5-1,NA,CASRRPGADTQYF,TGCGCCAGCAGGCGACCGGGGGCAGATACGCAGTATTTT
TRBJ1-5,many,13,TRBV2,NA,CASRSENNQPQHF,TGTGCCAGCCGGTCAGAAAATAATCAGCCCCAGCATTTT
TRBJ2-7,many,15,TRBV20-1,TRBD2,CSASELAGGLYEQYF,TGCAGTGCTAGCGAACTAGCGGGGGGGCTCTACGAGCAGTACTTC